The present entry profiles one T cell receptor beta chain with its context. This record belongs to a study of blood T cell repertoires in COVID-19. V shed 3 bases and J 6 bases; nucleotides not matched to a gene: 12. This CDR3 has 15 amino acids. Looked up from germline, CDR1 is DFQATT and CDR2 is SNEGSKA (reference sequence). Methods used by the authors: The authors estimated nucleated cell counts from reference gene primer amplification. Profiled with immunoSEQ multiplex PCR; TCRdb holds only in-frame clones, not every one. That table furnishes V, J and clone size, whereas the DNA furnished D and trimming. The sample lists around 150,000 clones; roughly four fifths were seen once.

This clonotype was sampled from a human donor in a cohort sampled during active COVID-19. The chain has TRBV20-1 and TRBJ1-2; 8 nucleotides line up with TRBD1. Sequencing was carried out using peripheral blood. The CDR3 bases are TGCAGTGCTAGTGTTCGGGCAGGGGGCCGAAATGGCTACACCTTC. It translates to CSASVRAGGRNGYTF.